Here is one T cell receptor beta chain with its context. No antigen is known for it. Trimming pared 2 bases from V and 6 bases from J, leaving 17 bases between. The CDR3 has 16 amino acids. Per germline, CDR1 MNHEY and CDR2 SVGAGI. The record originates from a study of cytomegalovirus exposure and HLA in healthy donors. Study-level results: After further analysis at a later stage, 17,000 or so TCR beta sequences were associated with HLA alleles at 0.05 false discovery rate.

Every donor was a healthy person donating bone marrow. Both 60 Vbeta primers and 13 Jbeta primers went into the PCR. Generated by immunoSEQ multiplex PCR, the TCRdb table keeps only in-frame clones and is missing some. The sample consists of around 140,000 clones, roughly 9.6% of them appearing once. The receptor was derived from a woman between 35 and 50 years old in good health and CMV-seropositive. The chain is built from TRBV6-5 and TRBJ2-1, with D tentatively TRBD2 (6 bases). Sequenced: PBMCs. As DNA, the CDR3 is TGTGCCAGCAGTTACAGTCCGAGACTAGTAGGCAATGAGCAGTTCTTC. Amino acids: CASSYSPRLVGNEQFF.